Following are 7 T cell receptor beta chains from one sample sequenced in a study of control samples from healthy donors and cancer patients. The repertoire was sequenced with immunoSEQ multiplex PCR; TCRdb's copy has only in-frame clones and lacks some. This sample has more than 150,000 clones, with about 93% found just once. Sequencing was carried out using blood. The receptors derive from a man between 18 and 35 years old in good health.

The rearrangement joins TRBV19 to TRBJ2-2; 9 nucleotides align to TRBD2. Germline CDR1 LNHDA, CDR2 SQIVND (reference sequence). V was pared by 3 bases and J by 6 bases, with 14 bases of the junction left unmatched. This CDR3 spans 18 amino acids. CDR3 sequence (DNA): TGTGCCAGTAGTATGCGGGGGGGCGGATCGATAGGAGCCGGGGAGCTGTTTTTT. Translated, it gives CASSMRGGGSIGAGELFF.

The rearrangement joins TRBV7-8 to TRBJ2-3, with D tentatively TRBD2 (6 bases). V lost 3 bases and J lost 6, with 19 bases in between. Per the germline V gene, CDR1 is SGHVS and CDR2 is FQNEAQ. This CDR3 has 16 amino acids. The CDR3 coding sequence is TGTGCCAGCAGCTTTTCACCGGGCGGGGCTGGGGATACGCAGTATTTT. Amino acids: CASSFSPGGAGDTQYF.

CDR3: CASSPYRRGLAGGRDTGELFF. The DNA for the CDR3 is TGTGCCAGCAGTCCGTACCGTAGGGGACTAGCGGGGGGGCGGGACACCGGGGAGCTGTTTTTT. V and J are TRBV27 and TRBJ2-2; 16 bases fit TRBD2. The CDR3 runs 21 residues. V trimming: 5 bases; J trimming: 3 bases; junction bases outside the gene matches: 15. The germline gives CDR1 MNHEY, CDR2 SMNVEV (reference sequence).

The J gene is TRBJ1-2, the V gene TRBV7-2, with D unclear. Trimming removed 5 bases from V and 5 bases from J, with 18 bases in between. The CDR3 covers 15 residues. Germline V gives CDR1 SGHTA, CDR2 FQGNSA. The CDR3 is CASSPVHGAGYGYTF. Written as DNA, the CDR3 is TGTGCCAGCAGCCCCGTACATGGCGCAGGTTATGGCTACACCTTC.

This clone is a singleton in its sample. CDR3 nucleotides: TGTGCCAGTAGTTCGGGACAGGGGTTTGAAGCTTTCTTT. This sequence encodes CASSSGQGFEAFF. This chain links TRBV19 with TRBJ1-1; 10 positions match TRBD1. Trimming cost V 5 bases and J 7 bases; bases outside gene matches: 4. The CDR3 spans 13 residues. Germline lookup yields CDR1 LNHDA and CDR2 SQIVND (reference sequence).

The chain is built from TRBV21-1 and TRBJ1-2; TRBD1 is taken as the D call from the table, unchecked against the DNA. TRBV21-1 is labeled a pseudogene. The CDR3 is made up of 15 amino acids. CDR3 amino acids: CASSKAQGAGDGYTF. CDR3 nucleotides: TGTGCCAGCAGCAAGGCCCAGGGGGCGGGGGATGGCTACACCTTC.

The chain has TRBV28 and TRBJ1-6; D remains ambiguous. This CDR3 is 14 amino acids long. V was trimmed by 8 bases and J by 2 bases, leaving 10 bases between them. Germline V lookup: CDR1 MDHEN, CDR2 SYDVKM. The CDR3 is CASVAGTYNSPLHF. CDR3 sequence (DNA): TGTGCCAGCGTCGCGGGGACCTATAATTCACCCCTCCACTTT. The variable domain in full, completed from reference TRBV28 and TRBJ1-6, reads DVKVTQSSRYLVKRTGEKVFLECVQDMDHENMFWYRQDPGLGLRLIYFSYDVKMKEKGDIPEGYSVSREKKERFSLILESASTNQTSMYLCASVAGTYNSPLHFGNGTRLTVT.